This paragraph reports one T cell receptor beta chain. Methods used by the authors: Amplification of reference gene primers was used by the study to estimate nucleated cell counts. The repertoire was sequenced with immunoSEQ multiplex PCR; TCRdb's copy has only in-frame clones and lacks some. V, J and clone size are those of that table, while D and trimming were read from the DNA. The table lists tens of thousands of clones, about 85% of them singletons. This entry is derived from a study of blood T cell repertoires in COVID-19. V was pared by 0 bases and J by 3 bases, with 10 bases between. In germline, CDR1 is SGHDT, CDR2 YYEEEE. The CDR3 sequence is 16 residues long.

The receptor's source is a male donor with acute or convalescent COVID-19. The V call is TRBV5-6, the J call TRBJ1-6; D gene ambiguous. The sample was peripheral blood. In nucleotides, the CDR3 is TGTGCCAGCAGCTTGGTGCGGGGAGGCTATAATTCACCCCTCCACTTT. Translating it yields CASSLVRGGYNSPLHF.